Listed below are T cell receptor beta chains from one sample, sequenced in a study of shared clonotypes between healthy human individuals. Some clones are missing from TCRdb's copy, which holds only in-frame ones; the method was immunoSEQ multiplex PCR. The sample lists 2 million to 2.5 million clones, almost 96% occurring once. Sequenced material: naive CD4+ T cells sorted from blood. These receptors were obtained from a man between 18 and 35 years old in good health. Each CDR3 is given with its conserved first and last residue. D genes are given only for firm matches. Rows may omit the clone size; those that give it use once, few, many or a size class.

clone_size	v_call	d_call	j_call	cdr3_aa	cdr3_nt
NA	TRBV19	NA	TRBJ2-5	CASSKGRTGIQETQYF	TGTGCCAGTAGTAAAGGGAGAACAGGGATCCAAGAGACCCAGTACTTC
NA	TRBV5-6	NA	TRBJ2-3	CASSIIGGSTDTQYF	TGTGCCAGCAGTATAATAGGGGGGAGCACAGATACGCAGTATTTT
NA	TRBV7-8	NA	TRBJ1-1	CASSLQKLVTEAFF	TGTGCCAGCAGCTTACAGAAACTGGTGACTGAAGCTTTCTTT
NA	TRBV5-1	NA	TRBJ2-7	CASSLDREGLYF	TGCGCCAGCAGCTTGGACAGGGAGGGTTTGTACTTC
NA	TRBV7-2	NA	TRBJ1-2	CASSLSQGPYGYTF	TGTGCCAGCAGCTTAAGTCAGGGCCCCTATGGCTACACCTTC
NA	TRBV27	NA	TRBJ1-1	CASSQQGTEAFF	TGTGCCAGCAGTCAGCAGGGTACTGAAGCTTTCTTT
once	TRBV11-2	NA	TRBJ2-1	CASSGRRSSYNEQFF	TGTGCCAGCAGTGGACGGCGGAGCTCCTACAATGAGCAGTTCTTC
NA	TRBV5-6	NA	TRBJ1-2	CASSPSLEARGYTF	TGTGCCAGCAGCCCAAGCTTGGAGGCTCGAGGCTACACCTTC
NA	TRBV6-5	NA	TRBJ2-7	CASSSRGYEQYF	TGTGCCAGCAGTTCTCGTGGGTACGAGCAGTACTTC
once	TRBV19	TRBD1	TRBJ1-6	CASTPTGERSPLHF	TGTGCCAGTACCCCGACAGGGGAGAGATCACCCCTCCACTTT
NA	TRBV7-9	NA	TRBJ1-2	CASSATNYGYTF	TGTGCCAGCAGCGCCACTAACTATGGCTACACCTTC
NA	TRBV28	NA	TRBJ1-2	CASSPGTDYGYTF	TGTGCCAGCAGTCCTGGGACCGACTATGGCTACACCTTC
NA	TRBV9	NA	TRBJ2-3	CASSVEAPRSTDTQYF	TGTGCCAGCAGCGTGGAGGCCCCCCGGAGCACAGATACGCAGTATTTT
once	TRBV5-6	NA	TRBJ1-6	CASTRGSGGAIYNSPLHF	TGTGCCAGCACCCGGGGTAGTGGGGGCGCGATTTATAATTCACCCCTCCACTTT
once	TRBV5-1	NA	TRBJ2-1	CASSVTSYNEQFF	TGCGCCAGCAGCGTGACTAGCTACAATGAGCAGTTCTTC
NA	TRBV6-1	TRBD1	TRBJ1-5	CASSVVTGSLSTSNQPQHF	TGTGCCAGCAGTGTGGTGACAGGGTCGTTGAGCACTAGCAATCAGCCCCAGCATTTT
NA	TRBV4-1	NA	TRBJ2-3	CASSQEGQHTDTQYF	TGCGCCAGCAGCCAAGAAGGGCAGCACACAGATACGCAGTATTTT
NA	TRBV6-1	NA	TRBJ1-4	CASSRQGGTNEKLFF	TGTGCCAGCAGTCGCCAAGGGGGAACTAATGAAAAACTGTTTTTT
NA	TRBV5-1	NA	TRBJ1-5	CASSLQGNSNQPQHF	TGCGCCAGCAGCTTACAGGGAAATAGCAATCAGCCCCAGCATTTT
NA	TRBV5-4	TRBD1	TRBJ2-3	CASSSGQGATTDTQYF	TGTGCCAGCAGCTCGGGACAGGGGGCAACGACAGATACGCAGTATTTT
NA	TRBV6-1	NA	TRBJ2-5	CASSETGAAPRETQYF	TGTGCCAGCAGTGAAACCGGAGCGGCGCCTCGAGAGACCCAGTACTTC
once	TRBV19	NA	TRBJ2-1	CASSIKQSSYNEQFF	TGTGCCAGTAGTATAAAACAGAGCTCCTACAATGAGCAGTTCTTC
NA	TRBV6-4	NA	TRBJ2-3	CASSPHRAHTDTQYF	TGTGCCAGCAGTCCCCACAGGGCCCATACAGATACGCAGTATTTT
NA	TRBV5-4	NA	TRBJ2-5	CASSLGRTGDQETQYF	TGTGCCAGCAGCTTGGGACGAACAGGAGACCAAGAGACCCAGTACTTC
NA	TRBV14	TRBD2	TRBJ2-1	CASSESGGSYNEQFF	TGTGCCAGCAGCGAAAGCGGGGGGAGTTACAATGAGCAGTTCTTC
NA	TRBV5-6	NA	TRBJ1-3	CASSLYTAEPGNTIYF	TGTGCCAGCAGCTTGTATACAGCGGAACCCGGAAACACCATATATTTT
NA	TRBV7-9	TRBD2	TRBJ2-3	CASSLDGGDTQYF	TGTGCCAGCAGCTTAGACGGGGGGGACACGCAGTATTTT
NA	TRBV7-2	NA	TRBJ1-3	CASSLGSVSGNTIYF	TGTGCCAGCAGCTTAGGATCCGTCTCTGGAAACACCATATATTTT
NA	TRBV6-4	NA	TRBJ2-2	CASRGYTGELFF	TGTGCCAGCAGGGGGTACACCGGGGAGCTGTTTTTT
NA	TRBV7-2	TRBD1	TRBJ1-1	CASSFKGAAFF	TGTGCCAGCAGCTTTAAGGGGGCAGCTTTCTTT
NA	TRBV19	NA	TRBJ2-7	CASSMHGGRGYEQYF	TGTGCCAGTAGTATGCACGGGGGAAGGGGGTACGAGCAGTACTTC
NA	TRBV21-1	NA	TRBJ1-1	CASSKKGAVTEAFF	TGTGCCAGCAGCAAAAAGGGGGCGGTCACTGAAGCTTTCTTT
NA	TRBV7-2	NA	TRBJ2-3	CASSLEVLDTQYF	TGTGCCAGCAGCTTGGAAGTTTTAGATACGCAGTATTTT
NA	TRBV12-5	NA	TRBJ1-2	CASGLVRGGGIPPFNYGYTF	TGTGCTAGTGGTTTGGTACGAGGGGGGGGGATACCCCCATTTAACTATGGCTACACCTTC
NA	TRBV6-5	NA	TRBJ1-1	CATGRTEAFF	TGTGCCACCGGCCGCACTGAAGCTTTCTTT
NA	TRBV4-1	TRBD2	TRBJ2-7	CASRMGLAQKDEQYF	TGCGCCAGCAGGATGGGACTAGCTCAAAAAGACGAGCAGTACTTC
NA	TRBV12-2	NA	TRBJ2-7	CASRLAGISPSGSYEQYF	TGTGCAAGTCGCTTAGCGGGTATTTCGCCTAGCGGAAGTTACGAGCAGTACTTC